Included here is one T cell receptor (beta chain) sequence, with context. The data originate from a study of identical twins. TCRdb re-called the 5' RACE reads with MiXCR, one entry per CDR3 protein. The sample lists 400,000 to 600,000 distinct CDR3 sequences, more than 20% occurring once. The germline gives CDR1 SQVTM, CDR2 ANQGSEA. The CDR3 is made up of 16 amino acids. Deletions cut 3 bases from V and 2 bases from J, with 18 bases between. This same sample was also taken into another study, of yellow fever vaccine responses in identical twins. That report notes: In identical twins, vaccine T cell responses appeared partly shared and partly individual.

The sample comprised CD4+ T cells sorted from blood. The sequence was collected from a woman younger than 30 in good health. This chain links TRBV29-1 with TRBJ2-3, with no clear D. CDR3 protein: CSVEDPIQRTTDTQYF. The CDR3 DNA is TGCAGCGTTGAGGACCCCATACAAAGGACCACAGATACGCAGTATTTT.